This record covers a single T cell receptor beta chain. Its specificity is unknown. A read error may account for a junction end that differs from germline. The sample is drawn from a study of cytomegalovirus exposure and HLA in healthy donors. Study conclusions and caveats: Because they were indistinguishable, some V segments, including TRBV6-2 and TRBV6-3, were excluded. TCR association rates varied by HLA locus in a later analysis, with DRB1 highest and HLA-C lowest.

The CDR3 runs to 16 residues. Germline lookup yields CDR1 SEHNR and CDR2 FQNEAQ (reference sequence). PCR employed 60 Vbeta and 13 Jbeta primers. Method: immunoSEQ multiplex PCR; TCRdb's copy keeps in-frame clones and lacks some. The sample shows about 140,000 clones, roughly 80% of them seen only once. This clonotype was sampled from a male donor in good health and CMV-seronegative. Sequencing was performed on PBMCs. V is TRBV7-9 and J is TRBJ1-2, with D perhaps matching TRBD1 (6 bases). This CDR3 reads CSSSLSGTNYNYGYTF. CDR3 DNA sequence: TGTTCCAGCAGCTTATCCGGGACAAATTATAACTATGGCTACACCTTC.